Below, 13 T cell receptor beta chains from the same sample are listed, as sequenced in a study of human T cells and chemical hapten exposure. The time point: pre-sensitization, week 0. Treatment meaning: therapeutic diphenylcyclopropenone sensitization with weekly scalp DPC. RNA extraction used unfractionated whole blood as the source of total RNA. TCRdb reprocessed the RACE reads via MiXCR and lists one record per CDR3 protein. The table shows under 40,000 distinct CDR3 sequences, with roughly 12% occurring only once. The sample in question was whole blood, obtained in connection with sensitization to the hapten diphenylcyclopropenone (DPC). All receptors derive from a woman between 40 and 55 years old with alopecia areata. Some clones in this sample may be carry-over from other donors' samples.

This clonotype was picked up many times. The genes are TRBV6-5 and TRBJ1-1; no definite D call. This CDR3 is 15 amino acids long. V was trimmed by 0 bases and J by 0 bases, leaving 8 bases between them. Germline V gene lookup returns CDR1 MNHEY and CDR2 SVGAGI. The CDR3 here is CASSYSAALNTEAFF. The CDR3 coding sequence is TGTGCCAGCAGTTACTCCGCAGCCTTGAACACTGAAGCTTTCTTT.

The rearrangement links TRBV7-2 to TRBJ2-3; D may be TRBD1 or TRBD2 (5 bases each). The V and J ends lost 1 base and 7 bases respectively, with 15 bases between them. This CDR3 has 15 amino acids. Per germline, CDR1 SGHTA and CDR2 FQGNSA. The CDR3 loop is CASSLGKLRGYTQYF. The CDR3 DNA reads TGTGCCAGCAGCTTAGGGAAGTTGAGGGGTTATACGCAGTATTTT.

This clonotype was recorded many times. V and J are TRBV6-2 or TRBV6-3 and TRBJ2-3, with 11 bases matching TRBD2. The CDR3 loop spans 16 amino acids. Germline lookup yields CDR1 MNHEY and CDR2 SVGEGT. V lost 5 bases, J lost 4 bases, and 8 bases stayed unmatched. Here the CDR3 reads CASSPRGTSGSDTQYF. DNA of the CDR3: TGTGCCAGCAGTCCCCGGGGGACTAGCGGTTCAGATACGCAGTATTTT.

This clonotype occurred many times. The V gene is TRBV18, the J gene TRBJ2-1, with TRBD2 matching over 8 bases. This CDR3 has 15 amino acids. V shed 0 bases and J 4 bases; nucleotides not matched to a gene: 2. CDR1 KGHSH and CDR2 LQKENI come from the germline V gene. DNA for the CDR3: TGTGCCAGCTCACCACCCCAGCGGGGGTACAATGAGCAGTTCTTC. Protein sequence: CASSPPQRGYNEQFF.

The rearrangement joins TRBV3-1 to TRBJ2-7; tentatively, D is TRBD1 (5 bases). Germline V gene data show CDR1 as LGHDT and CDR2 as YNNKEL (reference sequence). Trimming took 8 bases from V and 3 from J, leaving 17 bases between them. CDR3 length equals 14 residues. For the CDR3, the DNA is TGTGCCAGCGCACCCAGGGCGGAGTACTACGAGCAGTACTTC. This translates into CASAPRAEYYEQYF.

CDR3 sequence reads: CASQFGANTGELFF. The CDR3, as DNA: TGTGCCAGCCAATTCGGGGCGAACACCGGGGAGCTGTTTTTT. The V gene is TRBV6-4, the J gene TRBJ2-2; TRBD2 is a possible D gene (5 bases). CDR3 length: 14 amino acids. With 8 bases removed from V and 0 bases from J, the gap between germline ends came to 10 bases. Germline V gene sequence: CDR1 MRHNA, CDR2 SNTAGT.

This clonotype was counted between two and nine times. This chain links TRBV25-1 with TRBJ1-5, with D hard to call. Germline V gene sequence: CDR1 MGHDK, CDR2 SYGVNS. Trimming shortened V by 4 bases and J by 5 bases, and 12 bases separated the two germline ends. The CDR3 is 14 amino acids. In DNA form, the CDR3 reads TGTGCCAGCAGTGCGGCAGGCCCTCATCAGCCCCAGCATTTT. It yields the protein CASSAAGPHQPQHF.

The chain joins TRBV7-9 to TRBJ1-2; 10 bases are shared with TRBD1. Trimming removed 3 bases from V and 3 bases from J; junction bases left unmatched: 1. This CDR3 is built from 14 residues. Looked up from germline, CDR1 is SEHNR and CDR2 is FQNEAQ (reference sequence). The CDR3 here is CASSLGTGDYGYTF. CDR3 in DNA: TGTGCCAGCAGCTTGGGGACAGGGGACTATGGCTACACCTTC.

This chain links TRBV5-1 with TRBJ1-1; 7 positions agree with TRBD1. CDR1 and CDR2 from the germline V gene are SGHRS and YFSETQ. Losses at the gene ends were 5 bases for V and 1 base for J; bases not matched to a gene: 5. The CDR3 has 14 residues. The CDR3 here is CASRPGQPNTEAFF. The CDR3 DNA is TGCGCCAGCAGGCCGGGACAGCCGAACACTGAAGCTTTCTTT.

Note on this clonotype: One base away lies a much larger clone, so this may be a sequencing read error. V is TRBV7-2 and J is TRBJ2-4; 7 nucleotides align to TRBD1. Germline V gene data show CDR1 as SGHTA and CDR2 as FQGNSA. Trimming at V came to 5 bases and at J to 6 bases, leaving 13 bases not matched to a gene. The CDR3 is 16 amino acids. CDR3 in DNA: TGTGCCAGCAGCACCACGACCCAAGCAGGGGGAAACATTCAGTACTTC. It is translated as CASSTTTQAGGNIQYF.

This chain connects TRBV28 to TRBJ2-3, with D unresolved. V lost 5 bases, J lost 2 bases, and 5 bases lay in between. This CDR3 comprises 12 residues. CDR1 and CDR2 (germline): MDHEN, SYDVKM. In DNA, the CDR3 is TGTGCCAGCAGTGAGTACACAGATACGCAGTATTTT. This codes for CASSEYTDTQYF.

This CDR3 is CASSGDSYSPLHF. CDR3 DNA: TGTGCCAGCAGCGGAGACAGCTATTCACCCCTCCACTTT. The rearrangement links TRBV9 to TRBJ1-6; a weak D match, TRBD1 (5 bases). Trimming stripped 3 bases from V and 8 bases from J, with 9 bases between. The germline gives CDR1 SGDLS, CDR2 YYNGEE. This CDR3 comprises 13 residues. The full variable domain, rest sourced from reference TRBV9 and TRBJ1-6, is DSGVTQTPKHLITATGQRVTLRCSPRSGDLSVYWYQQSLDQGLQFLIQYYNGEERAKGNILERFSAQQFPDLHSELNLSSLELGDSALYFCASSGDSYSPLHFGNGTRLTVT.

The chain employs TRBV14 and TRBJ1-1; a weak D match, TRBD1 (5 bases). Per the germline V gene, CDR1 is SGHDN and CDR2 is FVKESK. This CDR3 has 13 residues. Trimming left V 4 bases short and J 1 base short, with 7 bases between. The CDR3 loop reads CASSRGPNTEAFF. CDR3 nucleotide sequence: TGTGCCAGCAGCCGGGGACCGAACACTGAAGCTTTCTTT. Variable domain in full (rest from reference TRBV14 and TRBJ1-1): EAGVTQFPSHSVIEKGQTVTLRCDPISGHDNLYWYRRVMGKEIKFLLHFVKESKQDESGMPNNRFLAERTGGTYSTLKVQPAELEDSGVYFCASSRGPNTEAFFGQGTRLTVV.